This T cell receptor (beta chain) was sequenced for a study of T cell clonotyping in hematopoietic cell transplantation. Study-level background: Recipient samples before transplant were obtained post-cytoreduction.

V lost 2 bases and J 2 bases, leaving 10 bases between the germline ends. The CDR3 has 13 residues. Germline CDR1 GTSNPN, CDR2 SVGIG (reference sequence). This clone was recorded only once. Its antigen is not known. Findings and limits, study-wide: After transplant, recipient diversity fell while pathologically expanded clonotypes grew through day 180.

The time point: recipient sample about 28 days before transplant, after cytoreduction. TCRdb's table, derived via immunoSEQ multiplex PCR, lists solely in-frame clones and lacks some. The sample has about 29,000 clones, roughly 80% seen once. The chain couples TRBV30 to TRBJ2-7, with TRBD2 as a possible D gene (6 bases). This TCR derives from a woman younger than 45 with chronic myeloid leukemia. Some clones in this sample may be carry-over from other donors' samples. The specimen comprised peripheral blood mononuclear cells, sampled before stem cell transplant. The CDR3: CAWSPGGPYEQYF. As DNA, the CDR3 is TGTGCCTGGAGTCCCGGGGGTCCCTACGAGCAGTACTTC.